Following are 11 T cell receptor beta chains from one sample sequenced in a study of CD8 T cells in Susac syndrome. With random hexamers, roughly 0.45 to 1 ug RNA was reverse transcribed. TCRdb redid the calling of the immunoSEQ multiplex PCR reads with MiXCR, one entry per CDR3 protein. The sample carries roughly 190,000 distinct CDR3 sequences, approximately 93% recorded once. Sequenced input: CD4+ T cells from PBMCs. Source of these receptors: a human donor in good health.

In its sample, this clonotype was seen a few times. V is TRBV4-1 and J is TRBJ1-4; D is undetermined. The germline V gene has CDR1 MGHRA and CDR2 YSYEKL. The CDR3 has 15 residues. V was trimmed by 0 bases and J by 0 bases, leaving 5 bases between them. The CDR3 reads CASSQDRATNEKLFF. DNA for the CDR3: TGCGCCAGCAGCCAAGATCGGGCAACTAATGAAAAACTGTTTTTT.

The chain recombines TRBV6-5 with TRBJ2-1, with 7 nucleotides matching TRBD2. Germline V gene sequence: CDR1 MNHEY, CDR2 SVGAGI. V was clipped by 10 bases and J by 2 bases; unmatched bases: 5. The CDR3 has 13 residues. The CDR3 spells CATGEGPYNEQFF. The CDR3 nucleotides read TGTGCCACCGGGGAGGGCCCCTACAATGAGCAGTTCTTC.

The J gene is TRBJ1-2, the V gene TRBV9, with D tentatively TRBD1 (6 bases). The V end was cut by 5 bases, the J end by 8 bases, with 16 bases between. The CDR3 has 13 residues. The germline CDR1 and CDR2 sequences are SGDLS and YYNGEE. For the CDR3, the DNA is TGTGCCAGCAGTGAGGGGGAAAGGTACGGCTACACCTTC. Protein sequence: CASSEGERYGYTF.

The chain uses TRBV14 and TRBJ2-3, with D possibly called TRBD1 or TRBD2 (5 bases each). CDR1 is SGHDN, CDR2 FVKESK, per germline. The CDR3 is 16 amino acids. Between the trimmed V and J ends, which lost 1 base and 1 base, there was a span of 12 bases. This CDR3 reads CASSQAGPWGTDTQYF. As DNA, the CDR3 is TGTGCCAGCAGCCAAGCGGGGCCGTGGGGCACAGATACGCAGTATTTT.

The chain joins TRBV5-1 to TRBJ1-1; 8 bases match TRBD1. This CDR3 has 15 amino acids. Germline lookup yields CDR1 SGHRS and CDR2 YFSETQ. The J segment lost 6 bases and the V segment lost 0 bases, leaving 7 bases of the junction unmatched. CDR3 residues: CASSLGDRISAEAFF. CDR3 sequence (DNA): TGCGCCAGCAGCTTGGGGGACAGGATCAGTGCTGAAGCTTTCTTT.

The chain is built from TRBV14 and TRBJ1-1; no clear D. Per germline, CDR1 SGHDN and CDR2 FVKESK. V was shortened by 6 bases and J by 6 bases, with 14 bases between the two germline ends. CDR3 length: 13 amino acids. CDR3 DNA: TGTGCCAGCAGGAGGATCTCGGGTTCTGAAGCTTTCTTT. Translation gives CASRRISGSEAFF.

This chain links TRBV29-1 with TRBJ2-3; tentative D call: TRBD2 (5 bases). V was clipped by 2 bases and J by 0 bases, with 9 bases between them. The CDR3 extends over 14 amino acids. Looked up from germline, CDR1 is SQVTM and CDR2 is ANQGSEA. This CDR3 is CSVENGVSTDTQYF. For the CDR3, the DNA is TGCAGCGTTGAAAACGGGGTTAGCACAGATACGCAGTATTTT.

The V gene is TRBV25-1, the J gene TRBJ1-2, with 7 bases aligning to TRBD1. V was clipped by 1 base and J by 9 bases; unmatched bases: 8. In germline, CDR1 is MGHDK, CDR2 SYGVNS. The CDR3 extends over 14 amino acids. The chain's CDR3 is CASSESDREYSYTF. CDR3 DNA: TGTGCCAGCAGTGAATCTGACAGGGAGTATAGCTACACCTTC.

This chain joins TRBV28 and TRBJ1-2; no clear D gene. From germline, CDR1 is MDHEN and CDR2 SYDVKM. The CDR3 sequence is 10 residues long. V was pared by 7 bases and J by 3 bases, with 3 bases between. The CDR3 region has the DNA TGTGCCAGCAACTACTATGGCTACACCTTC. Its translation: CASNYYGYTF.

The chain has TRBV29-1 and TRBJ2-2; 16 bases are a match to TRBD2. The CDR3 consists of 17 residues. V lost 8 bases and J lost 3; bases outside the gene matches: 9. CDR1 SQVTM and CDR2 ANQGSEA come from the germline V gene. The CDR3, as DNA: TGCAGCTCCCGGGGACTAGCGGGGGGGATTGACACCGGGGAGCTGTTTTTT. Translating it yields CSSRGLAGGIDTGELFF.

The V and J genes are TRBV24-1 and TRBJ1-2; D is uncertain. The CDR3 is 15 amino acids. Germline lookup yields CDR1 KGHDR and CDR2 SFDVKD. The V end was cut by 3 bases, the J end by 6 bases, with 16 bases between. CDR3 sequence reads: CATSDGLQTMHGYTF. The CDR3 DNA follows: TGTGCCACCAGTGATGGGTTACAGACGATGCATGGCTACACCTTC.